Presented here are 10 T cell receptor beta chains from one specimen sequenced in a study of cytomegalovirus exposure and HLA in healthy donors. The PCR contained 60 Vbeta and 13 Jbeta primers. The protocol was immunoSEQ multiplex PCR, while the TCRdb copy is restricted to in-frame clones and leaves out a portion. In the table there are 65,000 to 85,000 clones, under 80% of which are singletons. The material sequenced was PBMCs. The receptor set was obtained from a male donor in good health and CMV-seropositive.

The gene calls are TRBV7-9 and TRBJ2-7, with D possibly TRBD1 on 6 matching bases. Trimming took off 1 base at V and 6 bases at J, with 13 bases between the two ends. The CDR3 has 14 residues. CDR1 is SEHNR and CDR2 is FQNEAQ in the germline V gene (reference sequence). The CDR3: CASSLGSGQSEQYF. DNA for the CDR3: TGTGCCAGCAGCTTAGGTTCAGGACAGTCCGAGCAGTACTTC.

This chain links TRBV2 with TRBJ2-7, with D possibly matching TRBD2 (6 bases). Trimming pared 5 bases from V and 1 base from J, leaving 9 bases between. CDR1 is SNHLY, CDR2 FYNNEI, per germline. This CDR3 has 13 residues. The CDR3 DNA is TGTGCCAGCAGTAAGGAGGGTTCCTACGAGCAGTACTTC. Protein product: CASSKEGSYEQYF.

The count of this clone is one. The rearrangement links TRBV27 to TRBJ1-1, with D tentatively TRBD1 (6 bases). The CDR3 spans 14 residues. The V end was cut by 5 bases, the J end by 2 bases, with 12 bases between. The V gene's germline CDR1 is MNHEY and CDR2 SMNVEV (reference sequence). CDR3 amino acids: CASSQDSYNTEAFF. CDR3 in DNA: TGTGCCAGCAGTCAGGACAGCTATAACACTGAAGCTTTCTTT.

The chain joins TRBV7-6 to TRBJ2-3; 9 bases are shared with TRBD2. The CDR3 sequence is 18 residues long. J was trimmed by 0 bases and V by 5 bases; bases with no gene match: 12. Per germline, CDR1 SGHVS and CDR2 FNYEAQ. The CDR3 reads CASSKQTSGYTSTDTQYF. The CDR3, as DNA: TGTGCCAGCAGCAAACAGACTAGCGGTTATACTAGCACAGATACGCAGTATTTT.

The genes are TRBV5-1 and TRBJ1-1; 8 positions match TRBD1. Germline lookup yields CDR1 SGHRS and CDR2 YFSETQ. The CDR3 runs to 16 residues. After removal of 2 bases from V and 1 base from J, the junction contained 7 bases not matched to a gene. Written as DNA, the CDR3 is TGCGCCAGCAGCTTACAACTGACAGGGGAGAACACTGAAGCTTTCTTT. Translated: CASSLQLTGENTEAFF.

The chain is built from TRBV2 and TRBJ1-5; 8 positions agree with TRBD1. This CDR3 spans 14 amino acids. CDR1 is SNHLY, CDR2 FYNNEI, per germline. The J segment lost 3 bases and the V segment lost 7 bases, leaving 5 bases of the junction unmatched. The DNA for the CDR3 is TGTGCCAGCACCCGGGACAGGACCAATCAGCCCCAGCATTTT. Amino acids: CASTRDRTNQPQHF.

This sequence joins TRBV7-2 and TRBJ2-1; D may be TRBD1 (5 bases). The CDR3 runs to 16 residues. V lost 3 bases, J lost 7 bases, and 19 bases lay in between. Germline V gene sequence: CDR1 SGHTA, CDR2 FQGNSA. The CDR3 sequence: CASSLLGQGLYNEQFF. CDR3 nucleotide sequence: TGTGCCAGCAGCTTGTTGGGGCAGGGTCTGTATAATGAGCAGTTCTTC.

The J gene is TRBJ1-1, the V gene TRBV5-6; D is undetermined. CDR3 size: 14 residues. Germline V CDR1 and CDR2: SGHDT, YYEEEE. V was shortened by 3 bases and J by 1 base, with 10 bases between the two germline ends. The CDR3 loop reads CASSSRGKNTEAFF. The CDR3, as DNA: TGTGCCAGCAGCTCGAGAGGGAAGAACACTGAAGCTTTCTTT.

The chain joins TRBV7-9 to TRBJ1-2, with a possible D match to TRBD1 (6 bases). The germline V gene encodes CDR1 SEHNR and CDR2 FQNEAQ (reference sequence). V lost 4 bases and J 2 bases, leaving 14 bases between the germline ends. This CDR3 has 15 residues. CDR3 sequence: CASSSRPGQNYGYTF. In nucleotides, the CDR3 is TGTGCCAGCAGCTCGCGGCCGGGACAAAACTATGGCTACACCTTC.

The chain couples TRBV16 to TRBJ2-7; maybe TRBD2 (5 bases). V was cut by 3 bases and J by 6 bases, with 6 bases left in between. CDR3 length: 11 amino acids. The germline V gene encodes CDR1 KGHSY and CDR2 FQNENV. The CDR3 sequence is CASSQGAEQYF. In DNA, the CDR3 is TGTGCCAGCAGCCAGGGAGCCGAGCAGTACTTC.